This T cell receptor (beta chain) was recovered during a study of blood T cell repertoires in COVID-19. For the study at large: The United States, Italy and Spain were the sources of the acute and convalescent COVID-19 samples. Sources were T cells, B-cell-depleted T cells, or PBMCs; the material itself was cDNA or gDNA.

The V and J ends lost 5 bases and 8 bases, in that order; junction bases with no gene match: 9. The CDR3 sequence is 17 residues long. Germline values: CDR1 LNHDA, CDR2 SQIVND (reference sequence). The authors' processing: Scientists estimated how many nucleated cells there were by amplifying reference gene primers. Assay used: immunoSEQ multiplex PCR; TCRdb lists only in-frame clones, some missing. V, J and clone size derive from that table, while D and trimming were established from the DNA sequence. The table lists a few hundred thousand clones, roughly nine tenths of them singletons, with less than 0.95% in the top ten.

The sequence derives from a woman aged 35 to 49 who had recovered from COVID-19. The V call is TRBV19, the J call TRBJ2-2, with 15 nucleotides matching TRBD2. Sequencing was performed on peripheral blood. The CDR3 protein is CASSSGLAGGPTGELFF. CDR3 nucleotide sequence: TGTGCCAGTAGTTCCGGACTAGCGGGAGGGCCGACGGGGGAGCTGTTTTTT.